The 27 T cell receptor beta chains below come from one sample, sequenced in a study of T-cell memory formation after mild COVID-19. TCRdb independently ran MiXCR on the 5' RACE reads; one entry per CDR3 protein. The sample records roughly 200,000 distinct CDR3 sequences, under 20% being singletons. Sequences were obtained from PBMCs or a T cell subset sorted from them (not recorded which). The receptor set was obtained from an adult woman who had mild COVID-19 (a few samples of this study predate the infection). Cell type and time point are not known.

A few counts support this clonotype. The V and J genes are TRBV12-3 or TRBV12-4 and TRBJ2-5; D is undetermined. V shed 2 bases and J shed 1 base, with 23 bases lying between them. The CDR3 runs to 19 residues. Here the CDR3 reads CASSLMDLYPRKLQETQYF. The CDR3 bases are TGTGCCAGCAGTTTAATGGACCTTTACCCCCGAAAACTCCAAGAGACCCAGTACTTC.

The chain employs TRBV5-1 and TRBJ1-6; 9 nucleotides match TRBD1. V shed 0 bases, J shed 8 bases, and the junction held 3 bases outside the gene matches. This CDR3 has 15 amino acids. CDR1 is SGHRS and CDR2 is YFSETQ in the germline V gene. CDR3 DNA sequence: TGCGCCAGCAGCTTGGGGACAGGGGTGGATTCACCCCTCCACTTT. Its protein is CASSLGTGVDSPLHF.

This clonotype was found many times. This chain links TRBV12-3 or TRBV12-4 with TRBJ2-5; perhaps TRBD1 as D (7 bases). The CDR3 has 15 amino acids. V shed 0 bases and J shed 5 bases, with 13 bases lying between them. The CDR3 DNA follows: TGTGCCAGCAGTTTAGCGTCAGGGGGAGGTGAGACCCAGTACTTC. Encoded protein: CASSLASGGGETQYF.

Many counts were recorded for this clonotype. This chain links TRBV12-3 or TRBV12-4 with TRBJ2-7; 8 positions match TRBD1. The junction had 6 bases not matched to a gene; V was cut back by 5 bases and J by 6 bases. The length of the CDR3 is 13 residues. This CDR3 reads CASSMATGAEQYF. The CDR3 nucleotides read TGTGCCAGCAGTATGGCGACAGGGGCCGAGCAGTACTTC.

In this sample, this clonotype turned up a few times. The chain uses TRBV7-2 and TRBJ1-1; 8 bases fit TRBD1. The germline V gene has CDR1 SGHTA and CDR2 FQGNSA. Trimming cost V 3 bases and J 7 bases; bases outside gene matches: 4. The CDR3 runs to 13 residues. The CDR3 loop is CASSFKTGGEAFF. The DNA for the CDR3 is TGTGCCAGCAGCTTTAAAACAGGGGGTGAAGCTTTCTTT.

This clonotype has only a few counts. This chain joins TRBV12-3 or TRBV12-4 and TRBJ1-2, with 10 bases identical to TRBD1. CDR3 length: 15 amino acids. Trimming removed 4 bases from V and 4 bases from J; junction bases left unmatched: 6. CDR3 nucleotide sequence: TGTGCCAGCAGTTCAGGGGACAGGGGAACCTATGGCTACACCTTC. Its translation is CASSSGDRGTYGYTF.

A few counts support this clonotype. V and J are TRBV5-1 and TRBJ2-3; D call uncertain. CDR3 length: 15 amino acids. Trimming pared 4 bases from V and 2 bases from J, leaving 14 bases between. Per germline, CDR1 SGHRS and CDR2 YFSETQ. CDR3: CASSPMDGSTDTQYF. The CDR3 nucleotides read TGCGCCAGCAGCCCCATGGACGGATCCACAGATACGCAGTATTTT.

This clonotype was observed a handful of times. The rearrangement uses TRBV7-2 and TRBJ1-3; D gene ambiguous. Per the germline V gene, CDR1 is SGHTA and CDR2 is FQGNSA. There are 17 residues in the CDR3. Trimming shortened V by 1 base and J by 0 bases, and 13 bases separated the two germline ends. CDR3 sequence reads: CASSLEGAALSGNTIYF. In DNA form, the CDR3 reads TGTGCCAGCAGCTTAGAGGGCGCGGCACTCTCTGGAAACACCATATATTTT.

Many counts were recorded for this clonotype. The CDR3 DNA is TGTGCCAGCTCACCATCCGGGGGAAGCTATGGCTACACCTTC. Protein: CASSPSGGSYGYTF. The V gene is TRBV18, the J gene TRBJ1-2; maybe TRBD1 (5 bases). The V gene's germline CDR1 is KGHSH and CDR2 LQKENI. This CDR3 contains 14 residues. V lost 2 bases and J 4 bases, leaving 11 bases between the germline ends. The whole variable domain, remainder taken from reference TRBV18 and TRBJ1-2, is NAGVMQNPRHLVRRRGQEARLRCSPMKGHSHVYWYRQLPEEGLKFMVYLQKENIIDESGMPKERFSAEFPKEGPSILRIQQVVRGDSAAYFCASSPSGGSYGYTFGSGTRLTVV.

CDR3 in DNA: TGTGCCAGCAGCCTCGAAGGAAAACTAGCGGGGTTCTACGAGCAGTACTTC. Translation: CASSLEGKLAGFYEQYF. The chain is built from TRBV4-2 and TRBJ2-7, with 10 nucleotides matching TRBD2. Germline CDR1 LGHNA, CDR2 YNFKEQ. V dropped 4 bases and J dropped 3; count of bases not matched to a gene: 12. This CDR3 spans 17 amino acids.

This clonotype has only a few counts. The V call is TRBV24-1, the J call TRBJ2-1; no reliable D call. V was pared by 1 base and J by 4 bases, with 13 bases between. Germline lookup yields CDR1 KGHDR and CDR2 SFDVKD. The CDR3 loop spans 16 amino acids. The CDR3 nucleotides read TGTGCCACCAGTGATTTTCCCTCCCAGACGTACAATGAGCAGTTCTTC. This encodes CATSDFPSQTYNEQFF.

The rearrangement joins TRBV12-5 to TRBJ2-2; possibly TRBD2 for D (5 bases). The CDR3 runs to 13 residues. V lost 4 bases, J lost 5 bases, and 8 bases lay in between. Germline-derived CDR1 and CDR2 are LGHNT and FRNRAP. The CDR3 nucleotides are TGTGCTAGTGGTTCCCTAGCAACCGGGGAGCTGTTTTTT. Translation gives CASGSLATGELFF. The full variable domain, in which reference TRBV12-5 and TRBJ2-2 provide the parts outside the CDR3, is DARVTQTPRHKVTEMGQEVTMRCQPILGHNTVFWYRQTMMQGLELLAYFRNRAPLDDSGMPKDRFSAEMPDATLATLKIQPSEPRDSAVYFCASGSLATGELFFGEGSRLTVL.

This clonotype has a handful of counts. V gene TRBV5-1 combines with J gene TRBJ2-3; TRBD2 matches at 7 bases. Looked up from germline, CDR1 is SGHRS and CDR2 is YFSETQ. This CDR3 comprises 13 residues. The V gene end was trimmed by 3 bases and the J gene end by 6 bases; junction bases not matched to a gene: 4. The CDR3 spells CASSSGRVDTQYF. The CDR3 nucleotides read TGCGCCAGCAGCTCGGGGAGGGTGGATACGCAGTATTTT.

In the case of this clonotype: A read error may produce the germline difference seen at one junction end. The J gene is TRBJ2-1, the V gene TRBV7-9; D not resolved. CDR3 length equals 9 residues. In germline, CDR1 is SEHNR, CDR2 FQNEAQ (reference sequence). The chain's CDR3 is CATSFNQFF. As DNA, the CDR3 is TGTGCCACCAGCTTTAACCAGTTCTTC.

This CDR3 is CASSQRNEETQYF. CDR3 sequence (DNA): TGTGCCAGCAGCCAAAGAAATGAAGAGACCCAGTACTTC. V and J are TRBV12-3 or TRBV12-4 and TRBJ2-5, with D unresolved. The CDR3 loop spans 13 amino acids. The V gene lost 6 bases and the J gene lost 3 bases, with 11 bases spanning the gap.

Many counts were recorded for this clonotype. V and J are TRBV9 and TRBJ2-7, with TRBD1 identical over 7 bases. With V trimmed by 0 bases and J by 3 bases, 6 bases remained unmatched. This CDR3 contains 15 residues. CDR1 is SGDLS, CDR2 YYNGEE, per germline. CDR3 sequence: CASSVGTGGDYEQYF. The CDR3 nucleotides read TGTGCCAGCAGCGTAGGGACAGGAGGAGACTACGAGCAGTACTTC.

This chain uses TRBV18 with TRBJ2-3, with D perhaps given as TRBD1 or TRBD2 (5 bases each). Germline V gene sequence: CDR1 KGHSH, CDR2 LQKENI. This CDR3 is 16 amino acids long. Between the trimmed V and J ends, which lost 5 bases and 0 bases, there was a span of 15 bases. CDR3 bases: TGTGCCAGCTCAGTATTCGGTCGGGACAGCACAGATACGCAGTATTTT. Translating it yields CASSVFGRDSTDTQYF.

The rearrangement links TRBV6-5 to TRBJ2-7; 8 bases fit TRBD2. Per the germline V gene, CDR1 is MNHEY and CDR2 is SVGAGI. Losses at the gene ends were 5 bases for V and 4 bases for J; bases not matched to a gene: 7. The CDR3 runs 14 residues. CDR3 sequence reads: CASSSGGPPYEQYF. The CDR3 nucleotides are TGTGCCAGCAGTAGCGGGGGCCCTCCTTACGAGCAGTACTTC.

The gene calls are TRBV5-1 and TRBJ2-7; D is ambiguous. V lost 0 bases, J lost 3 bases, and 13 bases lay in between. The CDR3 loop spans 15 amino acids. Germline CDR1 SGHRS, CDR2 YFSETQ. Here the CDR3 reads CASSLALGFIYEQYF. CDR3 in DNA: TGCGCCAGCAGCTTGGCCCTGGGTTTCATCTACGAGCAGTACTTC.

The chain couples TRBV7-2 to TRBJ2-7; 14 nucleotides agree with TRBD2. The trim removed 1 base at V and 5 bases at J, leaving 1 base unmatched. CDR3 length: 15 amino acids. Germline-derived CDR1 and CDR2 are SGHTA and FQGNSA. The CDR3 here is CASSLETSGRDEQYF. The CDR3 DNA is TGTGCCAGCAGCTTAGAGACTAGCGGGAGGGACGAGCAGTACTTC.

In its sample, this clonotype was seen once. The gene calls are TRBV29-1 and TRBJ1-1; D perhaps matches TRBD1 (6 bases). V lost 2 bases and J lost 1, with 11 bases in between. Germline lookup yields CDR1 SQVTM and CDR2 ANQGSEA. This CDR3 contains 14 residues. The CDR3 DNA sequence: TGCAGCGTTGAATTGCCGGGACAGAACACTGAAGCTTTCTTT. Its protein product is CSVELPGQNTEAFF. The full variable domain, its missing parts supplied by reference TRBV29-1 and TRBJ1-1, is SAVISQKPSRDICQRGTSLTIQCQVDSQVTMMFWYRQQPGQSLTLIATANQGSEATYESGFVIDKFPISRPNLTFSTLTVSNMSPEDSSIYLCSVELPGQNTEAFFGQGTRLTVV.

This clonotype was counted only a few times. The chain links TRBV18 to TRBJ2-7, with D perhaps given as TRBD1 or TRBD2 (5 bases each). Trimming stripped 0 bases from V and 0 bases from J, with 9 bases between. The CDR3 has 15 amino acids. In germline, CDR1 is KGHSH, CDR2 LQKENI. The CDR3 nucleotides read TGTGCCAGCTCACCACCTACGGGGCCCTCCTACGAGCAGTACTTC. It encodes CASSPPTGPSYEQYF.

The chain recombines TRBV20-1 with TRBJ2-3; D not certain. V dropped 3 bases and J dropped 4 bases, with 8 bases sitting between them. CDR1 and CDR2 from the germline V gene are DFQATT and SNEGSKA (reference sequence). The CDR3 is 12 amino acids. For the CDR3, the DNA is TGCAGTGCTAGCACGAAAGCAGATACGCAGTATTTT. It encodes CSASTKADTQYF.

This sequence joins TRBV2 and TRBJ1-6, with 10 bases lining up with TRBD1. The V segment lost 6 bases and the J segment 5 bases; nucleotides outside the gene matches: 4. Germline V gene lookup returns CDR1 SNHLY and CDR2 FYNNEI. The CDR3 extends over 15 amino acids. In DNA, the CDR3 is TGTGCCAGCAGGGGACAGGGGCTCGATAATTCACCCCTCCACTTT. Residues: CASRGQGLDNSPLHF.

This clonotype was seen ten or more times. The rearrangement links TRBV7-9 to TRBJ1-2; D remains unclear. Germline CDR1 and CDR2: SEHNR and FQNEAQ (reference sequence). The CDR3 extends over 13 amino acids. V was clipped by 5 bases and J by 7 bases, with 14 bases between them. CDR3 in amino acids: CASSQRGGSGYTF. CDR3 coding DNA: TGTGCCAGCAGCCAACGTGGTGGTTCTGGCTACACCTTC.

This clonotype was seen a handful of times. CDR3: CASSLGQSTEQYF. The CDR3 DNA is TGTGCCAGCAGTCTGGGACAGAGTACCGAGCAGTACTTC. The V call is TRBV12-3 or TRBV12-4, the J call TRBJ2-7, with 7 bases aligning to TRBD1. J was trimmed by 6 bases and V by 5 bases; bases with no gene match: 7. The CDR3 sequence is 13 residues long.

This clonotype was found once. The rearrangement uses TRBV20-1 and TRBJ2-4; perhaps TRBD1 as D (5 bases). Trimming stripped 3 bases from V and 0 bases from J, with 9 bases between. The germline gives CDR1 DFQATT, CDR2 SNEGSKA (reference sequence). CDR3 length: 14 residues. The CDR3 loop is CSASGHQAKNIQYF. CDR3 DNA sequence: TGCAGTGCTAGCGGACATCAAGCCAAAAACATTCAGTACTTC.